The clone carrying this T cell receptor beta chain occurred once. The sample comes from a study of blood T cell repertoires in COVID-19. Study overall: Sites in the United States, Italy and Spain provided acute and convalescent COVID-19 samples.

Patients from Seattle were sampled longitudinally, starting during active infection. How the authors handled the data: Nucleated cell counts were estimated from reference gene primer amplification. Sequencing was performed with immunoSEQ multiplex PCR; in TCRdb, only in-frame clones are kept and a portion is missing. V, J and clone size are taken as reported in that table, and D and trimming were inferred from the DNA itself. The sample comprises over 200,000 clones, approximately 90% of which are singletons, and 0.82% rests with the top ten. There are 15 residues in the CDR3. The sequencing sample was made of peripheral blood. This chain joins TRBV12-2 and TRBJ1-6. TRBV12-2 represents a pseudogene. This sequence originates from a man aged 60 to 75 with COVID-19, enrolled during active disease. The CDR3 DNA is TGTGCAAGTCGCCCTAGGTATTCCTATAATTCACCCCTCCACTTT. Translation: CASRPRYSYNSPLHF.